The clone carrying this T cell receptor (beta chain) has a single count. The data stem from a study of cytomegalovirus exposure and HLA in healthy donors. Study-level background: The study placed 70% to 90% of its roughly 430 genotyped donors in the Caucasian-associated ancestry cluster.

PCR used 60 Vbeta primers and 13 Jbeta primers. Clones were sequenced by immunoSEQ multiplex PCR, and TCRdb holds only the in-frame ones, with some missing. This sample has about 120,000 clones, with about 72% found just once. Germline trimming cut 3 bases from V and 1 base from J; bases unmatched to any gene: 7. Germline CDR1 is LNHDA and CDR2 is SQIVND (reference sequence). The CDR3 has 16 amino acids. This sequence originates from a female donor in good health and CMV-seronegative. V gene TRBV19 combines with J gene TRBJ2-5; the match to TRBD2 covers 8 bases. Sequenced: PBMCs. CDR3 bases: TGTGCCAGTAGTATCCCCAGCGGGAGAAGCCAAGAGACCCAGTACTTC. Its protein is CASSIPSGRSQETQYF.